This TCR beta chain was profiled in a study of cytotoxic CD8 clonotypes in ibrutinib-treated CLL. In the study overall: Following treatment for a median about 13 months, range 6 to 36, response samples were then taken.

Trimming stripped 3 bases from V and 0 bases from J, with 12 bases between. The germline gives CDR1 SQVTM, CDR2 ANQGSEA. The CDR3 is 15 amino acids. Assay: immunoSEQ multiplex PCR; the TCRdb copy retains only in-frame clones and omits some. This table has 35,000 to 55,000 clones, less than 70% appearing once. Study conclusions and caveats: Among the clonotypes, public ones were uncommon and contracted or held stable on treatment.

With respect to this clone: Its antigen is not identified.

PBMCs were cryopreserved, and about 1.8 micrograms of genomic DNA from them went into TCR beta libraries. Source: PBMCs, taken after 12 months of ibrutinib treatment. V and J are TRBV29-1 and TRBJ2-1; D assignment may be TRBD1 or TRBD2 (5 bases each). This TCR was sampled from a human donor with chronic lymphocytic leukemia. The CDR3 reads CSVDQGASSYNEQFF. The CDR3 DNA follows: TGCAGCGTTGATCAGGGAGCGAGCTCCTACAATGAGCAGTTCTTC.